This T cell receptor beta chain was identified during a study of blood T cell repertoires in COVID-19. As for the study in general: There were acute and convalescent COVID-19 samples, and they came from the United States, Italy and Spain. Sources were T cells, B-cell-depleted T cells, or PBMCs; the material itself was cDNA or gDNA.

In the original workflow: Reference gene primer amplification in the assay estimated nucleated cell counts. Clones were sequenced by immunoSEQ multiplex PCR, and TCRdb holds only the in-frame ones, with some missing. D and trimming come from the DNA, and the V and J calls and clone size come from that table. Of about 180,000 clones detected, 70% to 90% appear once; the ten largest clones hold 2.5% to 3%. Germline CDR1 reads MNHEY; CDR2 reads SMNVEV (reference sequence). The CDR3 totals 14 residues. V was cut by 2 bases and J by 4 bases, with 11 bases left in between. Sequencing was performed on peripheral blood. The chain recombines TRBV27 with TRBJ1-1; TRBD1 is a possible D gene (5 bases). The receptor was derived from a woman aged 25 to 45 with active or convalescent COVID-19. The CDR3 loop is CASSLQGGGTEAFF. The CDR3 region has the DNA TGTGCCAGCAGTTTACAGGGAGGCGGCACTGAAGCTTTCTTT.